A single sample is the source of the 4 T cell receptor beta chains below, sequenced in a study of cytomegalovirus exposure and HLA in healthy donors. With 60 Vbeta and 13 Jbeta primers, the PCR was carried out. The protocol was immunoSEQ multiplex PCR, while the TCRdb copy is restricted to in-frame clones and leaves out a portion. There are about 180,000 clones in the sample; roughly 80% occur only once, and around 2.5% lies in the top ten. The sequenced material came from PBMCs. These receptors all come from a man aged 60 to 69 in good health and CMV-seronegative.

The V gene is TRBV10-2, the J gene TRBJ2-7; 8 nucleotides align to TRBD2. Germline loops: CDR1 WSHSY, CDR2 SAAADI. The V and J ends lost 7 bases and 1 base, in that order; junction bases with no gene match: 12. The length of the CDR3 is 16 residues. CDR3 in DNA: TGCGCCAGCACCAAGGGACTAGGGGGTGGGTCCTACGAGCAGTACTTC. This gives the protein CASTKGLGGGSYEQYF.

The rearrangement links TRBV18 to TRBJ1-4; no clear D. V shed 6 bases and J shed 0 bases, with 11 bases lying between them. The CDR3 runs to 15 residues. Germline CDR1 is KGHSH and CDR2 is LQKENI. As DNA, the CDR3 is TGTGCCAGCTCGCTGGCCTCTGCAACTAATGAAAAACTGTTTTTT. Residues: CASSLASATNEKLFF.

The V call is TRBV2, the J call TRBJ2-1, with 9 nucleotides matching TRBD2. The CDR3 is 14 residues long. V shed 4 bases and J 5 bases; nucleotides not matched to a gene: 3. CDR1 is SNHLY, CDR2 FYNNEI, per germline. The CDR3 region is CASSAGLADNEQFF. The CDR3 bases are TGTGCCAGCAGTGCGGGACTAGCCGACAATGAGCAGTTCTTC. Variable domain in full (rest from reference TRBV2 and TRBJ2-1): EPEVTQTPSHQVTQMGQEVILRCVPISNHLYFYWYRQILGQKVEFLVSFYNNEISEKSEIFDDQFSVERPDGSNFTLKIRSTKLEDSAMYFCASSAGLADNEQFFGPGTRLTVL.

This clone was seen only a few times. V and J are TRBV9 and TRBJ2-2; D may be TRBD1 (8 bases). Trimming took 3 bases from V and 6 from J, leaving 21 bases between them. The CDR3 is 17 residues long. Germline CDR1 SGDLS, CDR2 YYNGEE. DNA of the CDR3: TGTGCCAGCAGCGCGCTAACAGGGGGGGTAACTTCCGGGGAGCTGTTTTTT. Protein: CASSALTGGVTSGELFF.